This T cell receptor (beta chain) was sequenced for a study of blood T cells in healthy people across ages. On the study more broadly: Every two T cells gave about one barcoded beta molecule via template switching.

Study-wide points: Relative to aged donors, long-lived donors carried more naive CD4+ cells and displayed higher diversity.

The donors, aged roughly 6 to 90, were healthy Caucasians from Russia. In each sample, at least 6 million PBMCs were isolated. This clonotype was recorded a few times. Its target is unknown. Together with a sample-barcoded 5' primer, a J-beta primer mix was included in a second PCR lasting about 6 to 11 cycles. TCRdb reprocessed the 5' RACE reads via MiXCR and lists one record per CDR3 protein. This sample has 2 million or so distinct CDR3 sequences; about 50% occur once, and the top ten carry roughly 2%. Sequencing used blood. The receptor's source is a woman between 40 and 50 years old in good health.

Here the CDR3 reads CASSFGPRVGEQFF. CDR3 in DNA: TGTGCCAGCAGCTTCGGTCCCCGAGTCGGCGAGCAGTTCTTC. This rearrangement joins TRBV7-6 to TRBJ2-1; D not certain. The germline CDR1 and CDR2 sequences are SGHVS and FNYEAQ. V was pared by 3 bases and J by 10 bases, with 16 bases between. The CDR3 runs to 14 residues.